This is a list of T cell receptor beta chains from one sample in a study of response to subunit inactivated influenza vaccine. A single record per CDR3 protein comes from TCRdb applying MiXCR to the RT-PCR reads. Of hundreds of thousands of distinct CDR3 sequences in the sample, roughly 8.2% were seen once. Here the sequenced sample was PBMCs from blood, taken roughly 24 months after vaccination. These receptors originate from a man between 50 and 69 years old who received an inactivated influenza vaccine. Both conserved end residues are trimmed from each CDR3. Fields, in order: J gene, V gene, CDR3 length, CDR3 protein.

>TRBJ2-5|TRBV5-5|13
ASSPGGVIIETQY
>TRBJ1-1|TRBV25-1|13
ASSGPGGGGTEAF
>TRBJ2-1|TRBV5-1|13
ASSLVSGPYNEQF
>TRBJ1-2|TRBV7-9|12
ASSLVTASYGYT
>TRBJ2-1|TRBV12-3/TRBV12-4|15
ASSPRGGVLSYNEQF
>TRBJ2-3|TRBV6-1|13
ASSPYSGGANTQY
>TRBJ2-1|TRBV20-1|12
SARSGTTYNEQF
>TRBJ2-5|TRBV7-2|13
ASSLRRQNQETQY
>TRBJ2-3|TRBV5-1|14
ASSLVASGSTDTQY
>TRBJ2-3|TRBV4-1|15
ASSQAPQGHGADTQY
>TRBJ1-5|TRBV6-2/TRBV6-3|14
ASSYETGRVNQPQH
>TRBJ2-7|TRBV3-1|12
ASSQGGAAYEQY
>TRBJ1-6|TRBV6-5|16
ASSYSIPGRGSNSPLH
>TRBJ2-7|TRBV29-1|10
SVGAGEHEQY
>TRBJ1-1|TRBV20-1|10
SASPQNTEAF
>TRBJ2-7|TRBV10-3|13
AISESVRGAYEQY
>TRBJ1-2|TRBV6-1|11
ASTPAANYGYT
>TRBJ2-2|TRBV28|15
ASSDGLAGPGSGELF
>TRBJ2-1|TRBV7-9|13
ASSFGQAKYNEQF
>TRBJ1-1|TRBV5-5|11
ASSFNGESEAF
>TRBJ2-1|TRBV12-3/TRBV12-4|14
ASSRAGTSGHNEQF
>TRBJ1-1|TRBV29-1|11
SSEAGLNTEAF
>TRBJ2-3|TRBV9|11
AGSDSFTDTQY
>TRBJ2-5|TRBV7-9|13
ASSPGTDWRETQY
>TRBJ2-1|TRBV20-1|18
SARDRGSLLWTSSYNEQF
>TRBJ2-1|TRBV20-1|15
SAPLRGGGRGYNEQF
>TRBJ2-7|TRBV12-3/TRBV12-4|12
ASTSGTQTYEQY
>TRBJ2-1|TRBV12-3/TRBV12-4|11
ASSSRDLLLQF
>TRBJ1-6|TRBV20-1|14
SASEQGISYNSPLH
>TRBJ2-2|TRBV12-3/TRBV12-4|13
ASRKAGGPNGELF
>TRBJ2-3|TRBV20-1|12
SATVGGTDNTQY
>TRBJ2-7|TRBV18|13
ASSPLALPAYEQY
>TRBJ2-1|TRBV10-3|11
ASFSDRYNEQF
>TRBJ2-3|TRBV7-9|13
ASSLVIEGPDTQY
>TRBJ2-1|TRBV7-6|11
ASSWSSYNEQF
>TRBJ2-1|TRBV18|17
ASSPPSRTSGVSYNEQF
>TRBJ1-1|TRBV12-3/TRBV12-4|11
ASRSNLNTEAF
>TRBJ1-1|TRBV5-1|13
ASSLLGQGNTEAF
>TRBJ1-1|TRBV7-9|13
ASSLDGLTNTEAF
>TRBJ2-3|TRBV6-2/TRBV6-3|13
ASSSGLALTDTQY
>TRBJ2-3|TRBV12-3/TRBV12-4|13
ASSLVDRAQDTQY
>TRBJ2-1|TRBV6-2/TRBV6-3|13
ASVLGAGLINEQF
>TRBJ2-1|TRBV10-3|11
AIGLAGNNEQF
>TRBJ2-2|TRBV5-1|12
ASSSEVNTGELF
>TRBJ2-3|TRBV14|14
ASSPRSSGVQDTQY
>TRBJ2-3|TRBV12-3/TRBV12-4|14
ASSLMASGRQDTQY
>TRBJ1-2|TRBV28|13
ASSPPQTGDYGYT
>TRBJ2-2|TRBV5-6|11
ASSFSLMGELF
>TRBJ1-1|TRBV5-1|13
ASSQRAGPGTEAF
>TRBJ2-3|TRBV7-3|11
ASSFTGGDTQY
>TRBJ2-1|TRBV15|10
ATSRDSREQF
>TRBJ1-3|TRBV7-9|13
ASSSDRGPGNTIY
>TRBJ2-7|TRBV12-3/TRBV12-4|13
ASSSGQGARYEQY
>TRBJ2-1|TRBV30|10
AWKLGGYEQF
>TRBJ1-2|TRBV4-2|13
ASSQDWGGQEGYT